This note documents a single T cell receptor (beta chain) sequence. The data were produced by immunoSEQ multiplex PCR, yet TCRdb's version contains in-frame clones alone and is incomplete. The repertoire holds under 200,000 clones, with around 90% as singletons. The data stem from a study of blood T cell repertoires in COVID-19. The germline V gene encodes CDR1 SEHNR and CDR2 FQNEAQ (reference sequence). The CDR3 is made up of 15 amino acids. V was pared by 0 bases and J by 9 bases, with 5 bases of the junction left unmatched. This sequence joins TRBV7-9 and TRBJ1-6, with TRBD1 matching over 7 bases. The sample was peripheral blood. The receptor was derived from a man aged 50 or older with acute or convalescent COVID-19. Here the CDR3 DNA reads TGTGCCAGCAGCTTAGCTAACAGGGGTCTTTCACCCCTCCACTTT. This codes for CASSLANRGLSPLHF.